The clone carrying this TCR beta chain ranks as medium-sized (0.01 to 0.1%). These data belong to a study of T cell repertoires in aging, cancer and after chemotherapy. Amplification of TCR beta used genomic DNA extracted from peripheral blood. Trimming removed 3 bases from V and 8 bases from J, with 14 bases in between. The CDR3 consists of 14 residues. In germline, CDR1 is LNHNV, CDR2 YYDKDF (reference sequence). A mixed TRB-A/B primer pool amplified rearranged TRB by multiplex touch-down PCR. Each CDR3 protein gets one entry after TCRdb re-called the multiplex PCR reads with MiXCR. The data hold thousands of distinct CDR3 sequences, with more than 30% observed a single time.

The clonotype was recovered from a human donor with a solid tumor. The source material was blood. The gene calls are TRBV15 and TRBJ2-4; perhaps D is TRBD1 or TRBD2 (6 bases each). CDR3 in amino acids: CATSRQGGMDIQYF. CDR3 DNA sequence: TGTGCCACCAGCAGGCAAGGGGGGATGGACATTCAGTACTTC.